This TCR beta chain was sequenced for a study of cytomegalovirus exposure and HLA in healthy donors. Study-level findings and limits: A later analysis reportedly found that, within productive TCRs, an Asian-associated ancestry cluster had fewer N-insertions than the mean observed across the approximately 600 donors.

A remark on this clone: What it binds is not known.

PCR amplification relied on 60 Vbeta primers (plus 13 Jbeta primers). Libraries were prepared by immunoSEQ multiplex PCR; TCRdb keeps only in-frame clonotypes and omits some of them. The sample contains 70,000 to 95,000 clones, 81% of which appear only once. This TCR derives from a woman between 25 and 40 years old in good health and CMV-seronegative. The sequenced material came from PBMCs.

The CDR3: CASSEMMGLAGETDTQYF. In DNA, the CDR3 is TGCGCCAGCAGTGAGATGATGGGACTAGCGGGAGAAACAGATACGCAGTATTTT. The chain uses TRBV10-1 and TRBJ2-3; 14 bases line up with TRBD2. Germline assignment: CDR1 WNHNN and CDR2 SYGVQD (reference sequence). The CDR3 spans 18 residues. Trimming cost V 2 bases and J 3 bases; bases outside gene matches: 7.